This T cell receptor (beta chain) comes out of a study of T cell repertoires in cytomegalovirus infection (dated by TCRdb to about 2019). About the investigation overall: The HLA type of each donor mattered for the analysis, because public TCR beta signatures pointed to carriage of CMV infection along with the matching HLA type. What the authors observed across the whole study: The ex vivo response was dominated by HLA-C-restricted CMV-specific TCR beta clonotypes, which also provided the single most frequent clonotype in two of eight donors. In both this cohort and an independent cohort of 300 to 450 donors, the cumulative frequency of public TCR beta family members distinguished carriers of CMV infection plus the relevant HLA type.

Via the germline V gene, CDR1 is SQVTM and CDR2 ANQGSEA. From the cysteine up to the phenylalanine, the CDR3 has a length of 12 residues. CDR3 DNA is the only sequence kept; it has 36 bases, read in frame from the first base. V is clipped by 5 bases and J by 4 bases, and the sequence between their germline boundaries is 11 bases long. A note on this clonotype: What this receptor recognizes is not known. No base-level quality is on record; no much larger clone is a single base apart.

TCRdb names Illumina HiSeq 1500 as the instrument used. TCRdb's own reprocessing of the public reads used fastp at Q25 and MiXCR and kept productive beta chains. Every entry covers one CDR3 protein and lists the most common genes and DNA from its rows. The sample has approximately 500,000 distinct CDR3 sequences on record, approximately 15% of them singletons. In total, the top ten clones hold around 25% of the sample. The rearranged chain carries TRBV29-1 and TRBJ1-2; the D segment cannot be called with confidence. The TCR was taken from a human donor in good health (CMV status not recorded). Some clones in this sample may be carry-over from other donors' samples. Sequenced sample: CD8+ T cells from PBMCs. The CDR3 region reads CSVKGRLYGYTF. The sequenced DNA: TGCAGCGTTAAGGGCAGGCTCTATGGCTACACCTTC.